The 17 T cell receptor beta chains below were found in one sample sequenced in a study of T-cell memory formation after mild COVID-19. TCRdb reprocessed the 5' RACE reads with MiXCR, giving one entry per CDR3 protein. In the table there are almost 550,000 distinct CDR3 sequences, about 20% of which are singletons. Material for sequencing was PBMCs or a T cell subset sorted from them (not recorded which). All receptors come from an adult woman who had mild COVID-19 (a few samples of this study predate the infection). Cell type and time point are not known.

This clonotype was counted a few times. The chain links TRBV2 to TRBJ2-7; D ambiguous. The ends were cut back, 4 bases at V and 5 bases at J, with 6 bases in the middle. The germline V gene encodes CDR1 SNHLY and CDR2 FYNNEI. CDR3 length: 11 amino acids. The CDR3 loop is CASSVVHEQYF. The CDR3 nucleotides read TGTGCCAGCAGTGTGGTCCACGAGCAGTACTTC.

The CDR3 DNA is TGTGCCAGCAGTAGGGGGGGGACTTTTTACAATGAGCAGTTCTTC. It yields the protein CASSRGGTFYNEQFF. The gene calls are TRBV12-3 or TRBV12-4 and TRBJ2-1; a possible D gene is TRBD2 (7 bases). V lost 5 bases, J lost 4 bases, and 15 bases lay in between. The CDR3 sequence is 15 residues long.

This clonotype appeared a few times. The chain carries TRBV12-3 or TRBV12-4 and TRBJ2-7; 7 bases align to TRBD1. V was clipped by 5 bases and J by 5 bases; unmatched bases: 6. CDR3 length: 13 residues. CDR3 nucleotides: TGTGCCAGCAGTCTAACGACAGGGCACGAGCAGTACTTC. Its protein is CASSLTTGHEQYF.

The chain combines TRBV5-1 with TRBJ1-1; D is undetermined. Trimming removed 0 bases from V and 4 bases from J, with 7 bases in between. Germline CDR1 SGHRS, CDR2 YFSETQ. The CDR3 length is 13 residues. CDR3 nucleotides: TGCGCCAGCAGCTTGGAGGTCTCCACTGAAGCTTTCTTT. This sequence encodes CASSLEVSTEAFF.

CDR3: CASRGVSGEQYF. CDR3 sequence (DNA): TGCGCCAGCAGGGGGGTTTCGGGCGAGCAGTACTTC. This chain joins TRBV5-1 and TRBJ2-7, with D perhaps TRBD1 or TRBD2 (5 bases each). Germline-derived CDR1 and CDR2 are SGHRS and YFSETQ. V was pared by 5 bases and J by 6 bases, with 12 bases between. The CDR3 spans 12 residues.

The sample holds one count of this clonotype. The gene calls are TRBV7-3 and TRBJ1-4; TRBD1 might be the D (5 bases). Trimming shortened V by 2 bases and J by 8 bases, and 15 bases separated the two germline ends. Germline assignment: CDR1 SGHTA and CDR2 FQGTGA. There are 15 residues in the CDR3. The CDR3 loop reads CASSLLYRQGEKLFF. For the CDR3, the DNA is TGTGCCAGCAGCTTACTATATCGGCAGGGAGAAAAACTGTTTTTT. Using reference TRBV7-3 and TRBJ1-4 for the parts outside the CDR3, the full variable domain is GAGVSQTPSNKVTEKGKYVELRCDPISGHTALYWYRQSLGQGPEFLIYFQGTGAADDSGLPNDRFFAVRPEGSVSTLKIQRTERGDSAVYLCASSLLYRQGEKLFFGSGTQLSVL.

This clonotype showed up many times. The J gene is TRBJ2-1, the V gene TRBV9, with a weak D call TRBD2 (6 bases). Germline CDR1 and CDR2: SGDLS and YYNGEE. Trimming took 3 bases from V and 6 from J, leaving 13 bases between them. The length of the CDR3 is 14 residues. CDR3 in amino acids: CASSDGGRGNEQFF. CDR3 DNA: TGTGCCAGCAGCGATGGCGGGCGGGGCAATGAGCAGTTCTTC.

The CDR3 nucleotides read TGTGCCAGCAAGCATAGCGGGAGTCTCTACAATGAGCAGTTCTTC. Translation gives CASKHSGSLYNEQFF. The V call is TRBV11-3, the J call TRBJ2-1, with 9 bases matching TRBD2. Trimming cost V 7 bases and J 3 bases; bases outside gene matches: 7. The CDR3 sequence is 15 residues long. In germline, CDR1 is SGHNT, CDR2 YENEEA.

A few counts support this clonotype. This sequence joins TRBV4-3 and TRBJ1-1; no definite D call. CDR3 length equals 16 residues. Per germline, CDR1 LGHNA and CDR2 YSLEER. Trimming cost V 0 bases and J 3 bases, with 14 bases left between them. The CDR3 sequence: CASSQDSRVRDTEAFF. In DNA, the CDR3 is TGCGCCAGCAGCCAAGACTCTCGGGTTAGAGACACTGAAGCTTTCTTT.

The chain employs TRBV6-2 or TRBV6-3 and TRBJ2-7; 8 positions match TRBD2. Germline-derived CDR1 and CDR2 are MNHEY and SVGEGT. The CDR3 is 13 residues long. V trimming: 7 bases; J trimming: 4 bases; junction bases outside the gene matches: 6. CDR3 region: CASIRTSPYEQYF. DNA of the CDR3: TGTGCCAGCATCCGGACTAGCCCGTACGAGCAGTACTTC.

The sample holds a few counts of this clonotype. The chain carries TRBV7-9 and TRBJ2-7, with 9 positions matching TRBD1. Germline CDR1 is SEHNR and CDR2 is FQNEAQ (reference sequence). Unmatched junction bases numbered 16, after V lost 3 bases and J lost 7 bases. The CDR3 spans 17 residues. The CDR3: CASSFPPVGTGRGEQYF. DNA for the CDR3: TGTGCCAGCAGCTTCCCCCCCGTTGGGACAGGGAGAGGGGAGCAGTACTTC.

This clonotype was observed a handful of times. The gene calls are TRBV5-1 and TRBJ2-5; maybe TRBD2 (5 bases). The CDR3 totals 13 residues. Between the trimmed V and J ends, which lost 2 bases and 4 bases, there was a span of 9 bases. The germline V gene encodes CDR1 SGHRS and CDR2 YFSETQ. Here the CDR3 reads CASSFGLAETQYF. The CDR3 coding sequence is TGCGCCAGCAGCTTCGGGCTAGCAGAGACCCAGTACTTC.

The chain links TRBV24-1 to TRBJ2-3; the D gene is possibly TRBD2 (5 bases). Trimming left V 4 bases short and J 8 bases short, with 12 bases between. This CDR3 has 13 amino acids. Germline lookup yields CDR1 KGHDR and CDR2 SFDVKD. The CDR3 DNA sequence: TGTGCCACCAGTGAGGCAGAAGGACTTACGCAGTATTTT. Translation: CATSEAEGLTQYF.

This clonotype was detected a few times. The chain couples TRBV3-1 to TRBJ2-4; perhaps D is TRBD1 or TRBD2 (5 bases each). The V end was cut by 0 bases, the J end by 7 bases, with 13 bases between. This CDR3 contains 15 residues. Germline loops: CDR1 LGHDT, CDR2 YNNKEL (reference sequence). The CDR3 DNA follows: TGTGCCAGCAGCCAAGATTCGGGACCCATGAACATTCAGTACTTC. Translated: CASSQDSGPMNIQYF. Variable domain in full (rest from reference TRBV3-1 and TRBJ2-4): DTAVSQTPKYLVTQMGNDKSIKCEQNLGHDTMYWYKQDSKKFLKIMFSYNNKELIINETVPNRFSPKSPDKAHLNLHINSLELGDSAVYFCASSQDSGPMNIQYFGAGTRLSVL.

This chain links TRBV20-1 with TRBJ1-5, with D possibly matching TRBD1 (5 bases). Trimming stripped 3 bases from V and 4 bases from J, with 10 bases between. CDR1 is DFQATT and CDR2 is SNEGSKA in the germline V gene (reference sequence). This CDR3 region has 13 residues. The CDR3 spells CSASHGHNQPQHF. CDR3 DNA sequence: TGCAGTGCTAGTCATGGACATAATCAGCCCCAGCATTTT.

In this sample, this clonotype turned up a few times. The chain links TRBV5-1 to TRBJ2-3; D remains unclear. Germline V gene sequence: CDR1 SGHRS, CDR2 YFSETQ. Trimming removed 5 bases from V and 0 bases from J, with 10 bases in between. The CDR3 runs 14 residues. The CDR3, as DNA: TGCGCCAGCAGGCCGAACCCCAGCACAGATACGCAGTATTTT. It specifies CASRPNPSTDTQYF. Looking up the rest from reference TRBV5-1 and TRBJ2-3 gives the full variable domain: KAGVTQTPRYLIKTRGQQVTLSCSPISGHRSVSWYQQTPGQGLQFLFEYFSETQRNKGNFPGRFSGRQFSNSRSEMNVSTLELGDSALYLCASRPNPSTDTQYFGPGTRLTVL.

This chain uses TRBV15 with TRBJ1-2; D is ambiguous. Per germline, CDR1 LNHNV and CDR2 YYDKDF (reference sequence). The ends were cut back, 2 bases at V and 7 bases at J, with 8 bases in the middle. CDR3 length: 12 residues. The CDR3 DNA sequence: TGTGCCACCAGCAGAATAGGTGCTGGCTACACCTTC. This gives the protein CATSRIGAGYTF.